This T cell receptor (beta chain) was obtained from a study of T-cell memory formation after mild COVID-19. General study points: Pre-infection memory showed some responding clones, and this suggested that cross-reactive memory joined. Balance between CD4 and CD8 was seen in clones contracting day 15 to 85, and a CD4+ lean was seen in later expanders.

Trimming stripped 2 bases from V and 0 bases from J, with 11 bases between. The V gene's germline CDR1 is MNHEY and CDR2 SVGAGI. There are 16 residues in the CDR3. TCRdb recomputed calls from the 5' RACE reads with MiXCR, one row per CDR3 protein. The sample holds 550,000 to 700,000 distinct CDR3 sequences, approximately 18% seen once. To note about this clonotype: Its antigen is still unknown.

The sample was PBMCs or a T cell subset sorted from them (not recorded which). The receptor was isolated from an adult woman who had mild COVID-19 (a few samples of this study predate the infection). Cell type and time point are not known. The chain joins TRBV6-5 to TRBJ2-1; possibly TRBD2 for D (6 bases). The CDR3 DNA is TGTGCCAGCAGTTACGCTAGCGAGGGCTCCTACAATGAGCAGTTCTTC. It translates to CASSYASEGSYNEQFF.